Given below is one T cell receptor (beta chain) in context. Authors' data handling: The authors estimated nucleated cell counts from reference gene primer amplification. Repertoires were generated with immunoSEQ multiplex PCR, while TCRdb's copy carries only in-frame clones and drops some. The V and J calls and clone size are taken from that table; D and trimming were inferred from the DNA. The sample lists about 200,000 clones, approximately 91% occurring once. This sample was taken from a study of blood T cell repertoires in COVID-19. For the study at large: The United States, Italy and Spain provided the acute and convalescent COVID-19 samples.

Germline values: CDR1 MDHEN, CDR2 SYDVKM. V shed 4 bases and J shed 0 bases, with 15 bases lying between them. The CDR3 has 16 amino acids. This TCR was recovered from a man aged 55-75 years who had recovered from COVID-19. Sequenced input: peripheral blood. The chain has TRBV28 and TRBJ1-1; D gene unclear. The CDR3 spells CASSSPRSSMNTEAFF. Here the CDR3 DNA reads TGTGCCAGCAGTTCCCCCCGCAGTTCCATGAACACTGAAGCTTTCTTT.